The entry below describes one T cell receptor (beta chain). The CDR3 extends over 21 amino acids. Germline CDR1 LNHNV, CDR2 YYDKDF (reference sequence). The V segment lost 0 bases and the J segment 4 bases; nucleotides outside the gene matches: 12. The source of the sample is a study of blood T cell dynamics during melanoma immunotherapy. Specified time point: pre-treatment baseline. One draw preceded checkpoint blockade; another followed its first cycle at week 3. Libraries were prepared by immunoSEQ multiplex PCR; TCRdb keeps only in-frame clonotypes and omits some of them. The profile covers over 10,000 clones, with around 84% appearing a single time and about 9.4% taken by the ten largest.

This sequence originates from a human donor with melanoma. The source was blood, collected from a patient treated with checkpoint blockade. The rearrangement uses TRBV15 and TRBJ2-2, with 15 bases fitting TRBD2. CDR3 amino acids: CATSRERTGTSGGTTTGELFF. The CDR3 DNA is TGTGCCACCAGCAGAGAACGAACCGGGACTAGCGGGGGGACAACCACCGGGGAGCTGTTTTTT.